These 23 T cell receptor beta chains share one sample of origin, sequenced in a study of radiotherapy plus CTLA-4 blockade in lung cancer. TCRdb keeps only in-frame clones here, not all; method: immunoSEQ multiplex PCR. The table records approximately 65,000 clones, 77% of them present only once. Here the sequenced sample was peripheral blood, taken from a patient treated with radiotherapy plus ipilimumab. The receptor set was obtained from a human donor with non-small cell lung cancer who had a complete response to radiotherapy plus ipilimumab.

This clone occurred a few times. The chain uses TRBV18 and TRBJ1-3; D gene unclear. Per the germline V gene, CDR1 is KGHSH and CDR2 is LQKENI. V lost 5 bases and J 1 base, leaving 12 bases between the germline ends. The CDR3 runs to 15 residues. The CDR3 is CASSSGLGSGNTIYF. The CDR3 bases are TGTGCCAGCTCAAGTGGGCTGGGGTCTGGAAACACCATATATTTT.

This chain joins TRBV5-5 and TRBJ1-1; 7 bases map to TRBD1. Germline V lookup: CDR1 SGHKS, CDR2 YYEKEE (reference sequence). The J segment lost 4 bases and the V segment lost 6 bases, leaving 12 bases of the junction unmatched. The CDR3 totals 15 residues. CDR3 in amino acids: CASIGDSGWSTEAFF. The CDR3 DNA is TGTGCCAGCATCGGGGACAGTGGTTGGAGCACTGAAGCTTTCTTT.

The chain employs TRBV19 and TRBJ1-6; D is possibly TRBD1 (5 bases). With 5 bases removed from V and 1 base from J, the gap between germline ends came to 9 bases. The length of the CDR3 is 15 residues. Germline V gene data show CDR1 as LNHDA and CDR2 as SQIVND (reference sequence). CDR3 region: CASSSGNSYNSPLHF. The CDR3 coding sequence is TGTGCCAGTAGTTCAGGGAATTCCTATAATTCACCCCTCCACTTT. Looking up the rest from reference TRBV19 and TRBJ1-6 gives the full variable domain: DGGITQSPKYLFRKEGQNVTLSCEQNLNHDAMYWYRQDPGQGLRLIYYSQIVNDFQKGDIAEGYSVSREKKESFPLTVTSAQKNPTAFYLCASSSGNSYNSPLHFGNGTRLTVT.

Regarding this clone: This sample also contains other DNA sequences that code for the same CDR3. The chain employs TRBV9 and TRBJ2-1; 7 bases map to TRBD1. The CDR3 length is 14 residues. Germline V gene sequence: CDR1 SGDLS, CDR2 YYNGEE. The trim removed 2 bases at V and 4 bases at J, leaving 3 bases unmatched. CDR3 region: CASSVGQVYNEQFF. In DNA, the CDR3 is TGTGCCAGCAGCGTCGGACAGGTTTACAATGAGCAGTTCTTC.

The gene calls are TRBV7-9 and TRBJ1-4; D is undetermined. V was pared by 1 base and J by 4 bases, with 4 bases between. The CDR3 sequence is 13 residues long. CDR1 SEHNR and CDR2 FQNEAQ come from the germline V gene (reference sequence). Here the CDR3 DNA reads TGTGCCAGCAGCTTAGGAAGTAATGAAAAACTGTTTTTT. It translates to CASSLGSNEKLFF.

The J gene is TRBJ2-2, the V gene TRBV6-1; tentative D call: TRBD1 (5 bases). CDR3 length: 15 residues. CDR1 is MNHNS, CDR2 SASEGT, per germline. V lost 1 base and J 5 bases, leaving 11 bases between the germline ends. The CDR3 sequence: CASSEVSQETGELFF. Here the CDR3 DNA reads TGTGCCAGCAGTGAAGTCTCACAGGAGACCGGGGAGCTGTTTTTT.

The chain recombines TRBV27 with TRBJ1-1; D might be TRBD1 (5 bases). Germline V CDR1 and CDR2: MNHEY, SMNVEV (reference sequence). CDR3 length: 13 amino acids. V was pared by 6 bases and J by 7 bases, with 15 bases between. The CDR3 DNA reads TGTGCCAGCAGGGCCGGGGACGGGGGTGAAGCTTTCTTT. Amino acid sequence: CASRAGDGGEAFF.

This clone has a handful of counts. This chain uses TRBV7-8 with TRBJ2-5, with 16 bases aligning to TRBD2. The trim removed 3 bases at V and 3 bases at J, leaving 1 base unmatched. This CDR3 is 16 amino acids long. Germline V gene data show CDR1 as SGHVS and CDR2 as FQNEAQ. This chain's CDR3 is CASSFGTSGREETQYF. CDR3 coding DNA: TGTGCCAGCAGCTTTGGGACTAGCGGGAGGGAAGAGACCCAGTACTTC. The whole variable domain, remainder taken from reference TRBV7-8 and TRBJ2-5, is GAGVSQSPRYKVAKRGQDVALRCDPISGHVSLFWYQQALGQGPEFLTYFQNEAQLDKSGLPSDRFFAERPEGSVSTLKIQRTQQEDSAVYLCASSFGTSGREETQYFGPGTRLLVL.

The chain combines TRBV19 with TRBJ1-5; D remains unclear. V lost 3 bases, J lost 2 bases, and 11 bases lay in between. From germline, CDR1 is LNHDA and CDR2 SQIVND (reference sequence). The CDR3 contains 15 residues. CDR3 region: CASSIGPAGNQPQHF. CDR3 nucleotides: TGTGCCAGTAGTATTGGACCCGCGGGCAATCAGCCCCAGCATTTT.

The chain recombines TRBV9 with TRBJ1-5; no definite D call. Germline CDR1 reads SGDLS; CDR2 reads YYNGEE. CDR3 length: 13 amino acids. Trimming pared 4 bases from V and 4 bases from J, leaving 9 bases between. The CDR3 bases are TGTGCCAGCAGCCCGGACGGTAATCAGCCCCAGCATTTT. It specifies CASSPDGNQPQHF.

The chain has TRBV27 and TRBJ2-3; a weak D match, TRBD1 (6 bases). This CDR3 spans 16 amino acids. Germline V gene data show CDR1 as MNHEY and CDR2 as SMNVEV (reference sequence). Deletions cut 0 bases from V and 7 bases from J, with 17 bases between. Written as DNA, the CDR3 is TGTGCCAGCAGTTTATCTTGGGGGAGAGGGACAAATACGCAGTATTTT. Translating it yields CASSLSWGRGTNTQYF.

This clone was detected only a few times. J is TRBJ2-5 and V is TRBV6-5, with a tentative D call TRBD1 (5 bases). The CDR3 is 16 residues long. Germline V gives CDR1 MNHEY, CDR2 SVGAGI. Trimming took off 0 bases at V and 9 bases at J, with 20 bases between the two ends. Written as DNA, the CDR3 is TGTGCCAGCAGTTACTCGGCGGCCCCTGGGGCTGCTTCCCAGTACTTC. It translates to CASSYSAAPGAASQYF.

J is TRBJ2-3 and V is TRBV19; 9 positions agree with TRBD2. Trimming removed 2 bases from V and 2 bases from J; junction bases left unmatched: 11. Germline loops: CDR1 LNHDA, CDR2 SQIVND (reference sequence). The CDR3 is made up of 18 amino acids. For the CDR3, the DNA is TGTGCCAGTAGTATACTGGCGGGGGGGCGAGGGAACACAGATACGCAGTATTTT. It translates to CASSILAGGRGNTDTQYF.

The genes are TRBV5-6 and TRBJ1-4; 10 nucleotides agree with TRBD1. J was trimmed by 7 bases and V by 0 bases; bases with no gene match: 6. In germline, CDR1 is SGHDT, CDR2 YYEEEE. The CDR3 length is 16 residues. The CDR3 nucleotides are TGTGCCAGCAGCTTGGGAGACAGGGGGCTGACTGAAAAACTGTTTTTT. This codes for CASSLGDRGLTEKLFF.

The rearrangement uses TRBV11-2 and TRBJ2-1; the match to TRBD2 covers 7 bases. Germline V gene sequence: CDR1 SGHAT, CDR2 FQNNGV. The V segment lost 5 bases and the J segment 0 bases; nucleotides outside the gene matches: 10. The CDR3 is 17 amino acids. The CDR3 DNA reads TGTGCCAGCAGCGGAGTCGGGGACTACAGCTCCTACAATGAGCAGTTCTTC. This translates into CASSGVGDYSSYNEQFF.

The rearrangement links TRBV29-1 to TRBJ1-1, with D possibly being TRBD1 (6 bases). V shed 6 bases and J shed 2 bases, with 19 bases lying between them. The CDR3 is 15 amino acids. Looked up from germline, CDR1 is SQVTM and CDR2 is ANQGSEA. The CDR3 coding sequence is TGCAGCGTGTACCAGGGTAGGGGGGGAAACACTGAAGCTTTCTTT. Translated: CSVYQGRGGNTEAFF. Full variable domain (remainder filled in from reference TRBV29-1 and TRBJ1-1): SAVISQKPSRDICQRGTSLTIQCQVDSQVTMMFWYRQQPGQSLTLIATANQGSEATYESGFVIDKFPISRPNLTFSTLTVSNMSPEDSSIYLCSVYQGRGGNTEAFFGQGTRLTVV.

This clone was detected only a few times. The chain links TRBV15 to TRBJ1-2, with TRBD1 as a possible D gene (5 bases). The CDR3 sequence is 13 residues long. The V gene lost 0 bases and the J gene lost 6 bases, with 8 bases spanning the gap. Germline CDR1 is LNHNV and CDR2 is YYDKDF (reference sequence). As DNA, the CDR3 is TGTGCCACCAGCAGAGATCAGGGACATGGCTACACCTTC. This sequence encodes CATSRDQGHGYTF.

The chain uses TRBV11-3 and TRBJ2-3; 7 nucleotides align to TRBD1. This CDR3 has 15 residues. Germline V CDR1 and CDR2: SGHNT, YENEEA. Losses at the gene ends were 4 bases for V and 2 bases for J; bases not matched to a gene: 6. CDR3 nucleotide sequence: TGTGCCAGCAGCTCGGACAGGACTGACACAGATACGCAGTATTTT. Amino acids: CASSSDRTDTDTQYF.

J is TRBJ2-7 and V is TRBV5-5, with D perhaps given as TRBD1 or TRBD2 (6 bases each). Trimming removed 6 bases at V and 5 bases at J, with 18 bases between. The CDR3 extends over 14 amino acids. CDR1 and CDR2 (germline): SGHKS, YYEKEE (reference sequence). CDR3 residues: CASNPGASDHEQYV. Here the CDR3 DNA reads TGTGCCAGCAACCCGGGGGCCTCTGACCACGAGCAGTACGTC.

The chain carries TRBV20-1 and TRBJ1-1; 7 bases match TRBD1. Losses at the gene ends were 6 bases for V and 4 bases for J; bases not matched to a gene: 2. This CDR3 has 11 residues. Germline CDR1 DFQATT, CDR2 SNEGSKA (reference sequence). DNA for the CDR3: TGCAGTGCCGCAGGGGGCACTGAAGCTTTCTTT. This gives the protein CSAAGGTEAFF.

The chain uses TRBV14 and TRBJ2-5; D tentatively fits TRBD1 or TRBD2 (5 bases each). Germline V CDR1 and CDR2: SGHDN, FVKESK. The CDR3 length is 14 residues. Trimming stripped 4 bases from V and 4 bases from J, with 13 bases between. CDR3 in DNA: TGTGCCAGCAGCCCAGTTTTTGGGGGAGAGACCCAGTACTTC. This translates into CASSPVFGGETQYF.

In this sample, this clone turned up a few times. This chain uses TRBV7-2 with TRBJ1-5; D might be TRBD1 (5 bases). Germline V gene data show CDR1 as SGHTA and CDR2 as FQGNSA. The CDR3 covers 12 residues. The ends were cut back, 5 bases at V and 9 bases at J, with 11 bases in the middle. CDR3 sequence reads: CASSDYGGPQHF. The DNA of the CDR3 is TGTGCCAGCAGCGACTATGGGGGGCCCCAGCATTTT.

The rearrangement joins TRBV18 to TRBJ1-6; possible D gene TRBD1, 6 bases. The CDR3 runs 14 residues. Germline-derived CDR1 and CDR2 are KGHSH and LQKENI. V lost 3 bases and J 8 bases, leaving 11 bases between the germline ends. As DNA, the CDR3 is TGTGCCAGCTCACCTCAGAAGGGGGATTCACCCCTCCACTTT. This codes for CASSPQKGDSPLHF. The variable domain in full, completed from reference TRBV18 and TRBJ1-6, reads NAGVMQNPRHLVRRRGQEARLRCSPMKGHSHVYWYRQLPEEGLKFMVYLQKENIIDESGMPKERFSAEFPKEGPSILRIQQVVRGDSAAYFCASSPQKGDSPLHFGNGTRLTVT.